The T cell receptor beta chain under discussion was sequenced for a study of CD8+ T cells in alopecia areata. Study as a whole: Treated patients were dosed with oral tofacitinib, taking 5 to 10 mg twice daily.

Treatment defined: oral pan-JAK inhibitor, 5-10 mg twice daily. Separation by sorting yielded CD4+ and CD8+ T cells from PBMCs. CDR3 length: 14 residues. From germline, CDR1 is SGHVS and CDR2 FNYEAQ. The V gene lost 3 bases and the J gene lost 4 bases, with 12 bases spanning the gap. Sequencing templates came from extracted RNA that was reverse transcribed into cDNA. The method was immunoSEQ multiplex PCR; TCRdb's version includes in-frame clones alone and lacks a portion of them. This sample carries about 120,000 clones, about half of them seen once, and the ten largest clones take approximately 0.5%. Notes on this clone: Its antigen is unidentified.

Findings and caveats of the study: Affected scalp, especially in alopecia totalis/universalis, had a higher clonality than normal scalp did.

V gene TRBV7-6 combines with J gene TRBJ2-5, with unresolved D. The TCR comes from a human donor with alopecia areata. Sequencing was performed on CD4+ T cells sorted from blood, taken at week 4, from a patient treated with tofacitinib. In nucleotides, the CDR3 is TGTGCCAGCAGCTTGAGTAGGGTCGGAGAGACCCAGTACTTC. Translating it yields CASSLSRVGETQYF.